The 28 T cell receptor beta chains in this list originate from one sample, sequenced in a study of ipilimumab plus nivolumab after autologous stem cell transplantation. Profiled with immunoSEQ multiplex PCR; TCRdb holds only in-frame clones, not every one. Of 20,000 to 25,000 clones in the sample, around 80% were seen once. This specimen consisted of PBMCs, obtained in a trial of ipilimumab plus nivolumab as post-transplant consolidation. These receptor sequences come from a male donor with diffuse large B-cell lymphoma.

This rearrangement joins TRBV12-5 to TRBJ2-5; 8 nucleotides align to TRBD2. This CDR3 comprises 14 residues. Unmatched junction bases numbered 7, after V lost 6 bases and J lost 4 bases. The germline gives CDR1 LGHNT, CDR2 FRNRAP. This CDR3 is CASGPGGLGETQYF. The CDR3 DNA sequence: TGTGCTAGTGGCCCGGGGGGGCTGGGAGAGACCCAGTACTTC. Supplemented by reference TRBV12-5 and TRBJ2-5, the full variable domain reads DARVTQTPRHKVTEMGQEVTMRCQPILGHNTVFWYRQTMMQGLELLAYFRNRAPLDDSGMPKDRFSAEMPDATLATLKIQPSEPRDSAVYFCASGPGGLGETQYFGPGTRLLVL.

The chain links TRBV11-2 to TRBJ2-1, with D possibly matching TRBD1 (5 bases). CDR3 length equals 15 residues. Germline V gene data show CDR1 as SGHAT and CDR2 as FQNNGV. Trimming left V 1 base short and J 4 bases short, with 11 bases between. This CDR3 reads CASSLGDSPYNEQFF. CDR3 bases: TGTGCCAGCAGCTTAGGAGACAGCCCATACAATGAGCAGTTCTTC.

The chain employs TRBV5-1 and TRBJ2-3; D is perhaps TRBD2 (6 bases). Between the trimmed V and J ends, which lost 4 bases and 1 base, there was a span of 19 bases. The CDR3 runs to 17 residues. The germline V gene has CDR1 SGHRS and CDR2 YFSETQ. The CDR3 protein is CASSPNLPGGGTDTQYF. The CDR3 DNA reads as TGCGCCAGCAGCCCCAACCTCCCCGGCGGGGGCACAGATACGCAGTATTTT.

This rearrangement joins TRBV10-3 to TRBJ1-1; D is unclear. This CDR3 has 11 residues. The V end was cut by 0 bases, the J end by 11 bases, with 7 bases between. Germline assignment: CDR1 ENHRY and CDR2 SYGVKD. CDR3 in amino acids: CAISESSEAFF. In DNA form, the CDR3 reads TGTGCCATCAGTGAGTCAAGTGAGGCTTTCTTT.

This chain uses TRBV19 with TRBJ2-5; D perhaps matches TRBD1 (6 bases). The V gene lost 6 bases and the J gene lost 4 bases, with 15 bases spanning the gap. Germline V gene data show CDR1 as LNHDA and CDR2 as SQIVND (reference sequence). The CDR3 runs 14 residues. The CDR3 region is CASSPTGAAETQYF. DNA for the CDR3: TGTGCCAGTAGCCCGACAGGAGCTGCAGAGACCCAGTACTTC.

The CDR3 nucleotides read TGTGCCAGCAGTGAAGTGGGGCTACGGGGCACTGAAGCTTTCTTT. Protein sequence: CASSEVGLRGTEAFF. V and J are TRBV2 and TRBJ1-1, with D tentatively TRBD1 (5 bases). Trimming shortened V by 1 base and J by 4 bases, and 13 bases separated the two germline ends. Looked up from germline, CDR1 is SNHLY and CDR2 is FYNNEI. The CDR3 contains 15 residues.

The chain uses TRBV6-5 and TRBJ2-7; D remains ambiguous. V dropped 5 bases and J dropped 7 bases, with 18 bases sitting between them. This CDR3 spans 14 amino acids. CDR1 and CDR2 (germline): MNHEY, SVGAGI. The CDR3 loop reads CASSPWTGMGEQYF. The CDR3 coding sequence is TGTGCCAGCAGTCCATGGACCGGTATGGGGGAGCAGTACTTC.

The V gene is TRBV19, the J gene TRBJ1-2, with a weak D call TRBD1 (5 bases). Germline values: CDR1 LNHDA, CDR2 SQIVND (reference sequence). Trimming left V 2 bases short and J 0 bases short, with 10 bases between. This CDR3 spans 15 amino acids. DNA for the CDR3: TGTGCCAGTAGTATAATAGGGGCCCCTAACTATGGCTACACCTTC. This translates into CASSIIGAPNYGYTF.

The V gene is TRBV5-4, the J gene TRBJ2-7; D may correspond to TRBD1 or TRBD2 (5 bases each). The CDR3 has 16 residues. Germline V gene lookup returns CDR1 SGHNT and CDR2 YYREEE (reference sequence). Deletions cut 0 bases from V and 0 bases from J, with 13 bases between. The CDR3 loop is CASSLDAGTSSYEQYF. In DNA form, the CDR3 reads TGTGCCAGCAGCTTGGATGCTGGGACGAGCTCCTACGAGCAGTACTTC.

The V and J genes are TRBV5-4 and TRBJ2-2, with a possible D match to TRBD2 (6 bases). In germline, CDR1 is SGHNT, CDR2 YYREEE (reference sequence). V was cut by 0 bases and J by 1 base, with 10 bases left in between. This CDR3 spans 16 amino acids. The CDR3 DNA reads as TGTGCCAGCAGCTTGGGTGGGACTTTGAACACCGGGGAGCTGTTTTTT. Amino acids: CASSLGGTLNTGELFF. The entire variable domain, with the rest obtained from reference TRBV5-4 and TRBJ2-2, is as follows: ETGVTQSPTHLIKTRGQQVTLRCSSQSGHNTVSWYQQALGQGPQFIFQYYREEENGRGNFPPRFSGLQFPNYSSELNVNALELDDSALYLCASSLGGTLNTGELFFGEGSRLTVL.

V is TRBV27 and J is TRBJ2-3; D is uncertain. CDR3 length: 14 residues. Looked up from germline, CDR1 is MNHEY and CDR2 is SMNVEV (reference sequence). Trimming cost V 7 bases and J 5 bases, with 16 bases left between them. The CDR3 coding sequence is TGTGCCAGCACCCCGCATGGAGTCGTAGATACGCAGTATTTT. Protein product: CASTPHGVVDTQYF.

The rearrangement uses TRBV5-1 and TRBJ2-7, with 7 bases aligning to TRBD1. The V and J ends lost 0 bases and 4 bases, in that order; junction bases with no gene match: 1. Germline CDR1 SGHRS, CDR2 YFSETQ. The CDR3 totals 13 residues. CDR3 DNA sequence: TGCGCCAGCAGCTTGGCGGGACAGTACGAGCAGTACTTC. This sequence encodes CASSLAGQYEQYF.

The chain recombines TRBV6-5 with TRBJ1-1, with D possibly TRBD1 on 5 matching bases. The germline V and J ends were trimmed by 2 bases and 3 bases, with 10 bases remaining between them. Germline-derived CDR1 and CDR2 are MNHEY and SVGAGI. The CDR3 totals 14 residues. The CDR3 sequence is CASSYGWGDTEAFF. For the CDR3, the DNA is TGTGCCAGCAGTTACGGTTGGGGGGACACTGAAGCTTTCTTT.

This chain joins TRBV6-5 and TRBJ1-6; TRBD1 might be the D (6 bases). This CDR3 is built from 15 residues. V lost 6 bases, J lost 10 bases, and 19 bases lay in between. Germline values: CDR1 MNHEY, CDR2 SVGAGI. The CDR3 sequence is CASSPPGAVGSPLHF. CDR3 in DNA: TGTGCCAGCAGCCCCCCAGGGGCTGTTGGCTCACCCCTCCACTTT.

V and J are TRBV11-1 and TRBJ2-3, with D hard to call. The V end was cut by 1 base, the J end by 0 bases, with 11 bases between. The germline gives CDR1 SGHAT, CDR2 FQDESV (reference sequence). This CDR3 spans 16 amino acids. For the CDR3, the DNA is TGTGCCAGCAGCTTAGGCGTCTTCTCTAGCACAGATACGCAGTATTTT. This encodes CASSLGVFSSTDTQYF.

CDR3 protein: CASKTSGASQETQYF. CDR3 in DNA: TGTGCCAGCAAGACTAGCGGAGCCAGTCAAGAGACCCAGTACTTC. The chain recombines TRBV6-5 with TRBJ2-5; 9 nucleotides line up with TRBD2. Germline CDR1 reads MNHEY; CDR2 reads SVGAGI. Trimming removed 7 bases from V and 2 bases from J; junction bases left unmatched: 8. The CDR3 is 15 amino acids.

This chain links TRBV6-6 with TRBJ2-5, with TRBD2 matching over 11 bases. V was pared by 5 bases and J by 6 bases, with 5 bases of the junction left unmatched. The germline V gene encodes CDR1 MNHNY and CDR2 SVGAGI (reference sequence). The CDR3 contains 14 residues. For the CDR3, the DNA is TGTGCCAGCAGTCCTCTAGCGGGGGGTCAGACCCAGTACTTC. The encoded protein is CASSPLAGGQTQYF.

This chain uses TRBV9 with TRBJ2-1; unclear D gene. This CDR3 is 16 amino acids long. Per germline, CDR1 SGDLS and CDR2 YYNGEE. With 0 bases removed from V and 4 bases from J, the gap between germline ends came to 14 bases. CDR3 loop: CASSVASRILYNEQFF. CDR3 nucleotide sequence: TGTGCCAGCAGCGTAGCGTCTCGCATATTGTACAATGAGCAGTTCTTC.

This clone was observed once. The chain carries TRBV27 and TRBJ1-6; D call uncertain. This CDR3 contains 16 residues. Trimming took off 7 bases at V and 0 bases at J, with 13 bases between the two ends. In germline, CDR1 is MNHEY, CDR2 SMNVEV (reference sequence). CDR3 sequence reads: CASTLDPSSYNSPLHF. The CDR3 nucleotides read TGTGCCAGCACCCTCGACCCCAGCTCCTATAATTCACCCCTCCACTTT.

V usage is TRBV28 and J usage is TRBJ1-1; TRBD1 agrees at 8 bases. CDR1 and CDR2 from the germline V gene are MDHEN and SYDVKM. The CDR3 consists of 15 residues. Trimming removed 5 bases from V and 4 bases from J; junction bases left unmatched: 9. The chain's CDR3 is CASSHRDRTFTEAFF. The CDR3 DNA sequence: TGTGCCAGCAGTCACCGGGACAGGACGTTCACTGAAGCTTTCTTT. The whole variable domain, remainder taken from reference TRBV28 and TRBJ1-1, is DVKVTQSSRYLVKRTGEKVFLECVQDMDHENMFWYRQDPGLGLRLIYFSYDVKMKEKGDIPEGYSVSREKKERFSLILESASTNQTSMYLCASSHRDRTFTEAFFGQGTRLTVV.

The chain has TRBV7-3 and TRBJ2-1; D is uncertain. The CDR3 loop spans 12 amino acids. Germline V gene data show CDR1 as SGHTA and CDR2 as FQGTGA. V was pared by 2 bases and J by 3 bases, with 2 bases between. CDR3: CASSLYYNEQFF. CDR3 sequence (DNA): TGTGCCAGCAGCTTATACTACAATGAGCAGTTCTTC.

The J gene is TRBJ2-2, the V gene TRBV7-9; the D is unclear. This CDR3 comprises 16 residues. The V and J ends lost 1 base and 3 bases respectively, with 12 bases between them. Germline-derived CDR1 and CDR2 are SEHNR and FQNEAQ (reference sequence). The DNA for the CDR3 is TGTGCCAGCAGCTTAGATTGGGCAGAAGACACCGGGGAGCTGTTTTTT. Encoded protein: CASSLDWAEDTGELFF.

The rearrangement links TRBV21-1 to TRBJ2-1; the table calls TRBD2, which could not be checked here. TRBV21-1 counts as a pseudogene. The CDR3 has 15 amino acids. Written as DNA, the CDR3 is TGTGCCAGCAGCAAAGGACGGGGGGGCCGAGGGGAGCAGTTCTTC. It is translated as CASSKGRGGRGEQFF.

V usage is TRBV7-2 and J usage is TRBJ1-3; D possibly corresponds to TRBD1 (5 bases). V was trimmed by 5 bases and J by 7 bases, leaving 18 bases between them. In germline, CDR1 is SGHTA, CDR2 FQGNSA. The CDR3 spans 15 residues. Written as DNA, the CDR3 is TGTGCCAGCAGCCACTTTGGGGCCAGGGCGAACACCATATATTTT. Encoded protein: CASSHFGARANTIYF.

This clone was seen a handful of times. The CDR3 coding sequence is TGTGCCAGCAGCTTAGACACCGGCGGGGGAGAGGCTTTCTTT. Protein product: CASSLDTGGGEAFF. The rearrangement uses TRBV7-2 and TRBJ1-1; maybe TRBD1 (5 bases). Deletions cut 1 base from V and 11 bases from J, with 17 bases between. Germline loops: CDR1 SGHTA, CDR2 FQGNSA. There are 14 residues in the CDR3.

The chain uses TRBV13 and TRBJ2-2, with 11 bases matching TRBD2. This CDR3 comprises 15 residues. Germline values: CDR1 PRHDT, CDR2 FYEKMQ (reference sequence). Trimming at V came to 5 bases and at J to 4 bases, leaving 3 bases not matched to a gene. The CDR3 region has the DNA TGTGCCAGCAGCCGACTAGCGGGGAGCACCGGGGAGCTGTTTTTT. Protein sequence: CASSRLAGSTGELFF.

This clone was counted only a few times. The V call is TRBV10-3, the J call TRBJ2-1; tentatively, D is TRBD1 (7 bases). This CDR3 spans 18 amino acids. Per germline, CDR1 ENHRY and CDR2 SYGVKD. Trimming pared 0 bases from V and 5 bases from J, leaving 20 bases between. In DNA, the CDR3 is TGTGCCATCAGTGAGTCGGCAGGGGGGTATCAGATTGACAATGAGCAGTTCTTC. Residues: CAISESAGGYQIDNEQFF.

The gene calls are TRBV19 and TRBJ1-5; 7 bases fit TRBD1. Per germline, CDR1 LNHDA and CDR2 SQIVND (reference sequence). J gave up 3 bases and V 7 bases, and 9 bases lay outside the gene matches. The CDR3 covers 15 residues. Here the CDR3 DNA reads TGTGCCAGTACCCCGACAGGGATGCCCAATCAGCCCCAGCATTTT. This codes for CASTPTGMPNQPQHF.